These 32 T cell receptor beta chains were all obtained from the same sample, sequenced in a study of blood T cells in healthy people across ages (dated by TCRdb to about 2015). Library preparation employed 5' RACE. Sequencing was carried out with an Illumina HiSeq 2500. A second PCR of roughly 7 to 11 cycles was performed with a sample-barcoded 5' primer and a J-beta primer mix. The public reads were reanalyzed by TCRdb: fastp trimming at Q25, MiXCR alignment, in-frame beta chains only. When rows share a CDR3 protein, they turn into one entry using the most common DNA and genes. The sample records 750,000 to 950,000 distinct CDR3 sequences, around 25% of which are singletons. The ten largest clones represent under 3% of the sample. A further study also used this sample, focusing on T cells of mothers and their children.

Sequenced: blood. Receptors originate from a boy between 10 and 17 years old in good health.

Only a few counts were recorded for this clonotype. The V call is TRBV12-3 or TRBV12-4, the J call TRBJ1-1, with D possibly TRBD1 on 6 matching bases. V was clipped by 3 bases and J by 4 bases, with 15 bases between them. The CDR3 length is 15 residues. CDR3 residues: CASSFQQGGGTEAFF. The CDR3, as DNA: TGTGCCAGCAGTTTCCAACAGGGAGGCGGCACTGAAGCTTTCTTT.

Regarding this clonotype: Its ends do not fully match the called genes, so a read error is possible. V usage is TRBV5-1 and J usage is TRBJ2-7; 7 bases fit TRBD2. Germline V gene sequence: CDR1 SGHRS, CDR2 YFSETQ. The CDR3 runs to 13 residues. CDR3 sequence reads: CASSPGTTYEQYF. CDR3 nucleotide sequence: TGTGCCAGCAGCCCCGGGACTACCTACGAGCAGTACTTC. Full variable domain (missing parts from reference TRBV5-1 and TRBJ2-7): KAGVTQTPRYLIKTRGQQVTLSCSPISGHRSVSWYQQTPGQGLQFLFEYFSETQRNKGNFPGRFSGRQFSNSRSEMNVSTLELGDSALYLCASSPGTTYEQYFGPGTRLTVT.

This clonotype has more than one count but fewer than ten. The chain links TRBV28 to TRBJ2-7; 9 nucleotides align to TRBD1. V trimming: 5 bases; J trimming: 3 bases; junction bases outside the gene matches: 5. In germline, CDR1 is MDHEN, CDR2 SYDVKM. The CDR3 totals 14 residues. CDR3 nucleotide sequence: TGTGCCAGCAGTGCCGGGACAGGGCTCTACGAGCAGTACTTC. Encoded protein: CASSAGTGLYEQYF.

With regard to this clonotype: The conserved closing phenylalanine or tryptophan is absent in this CDR3, likely reflecting a read error. This chain connects TRBV13 to TRBJ2-5; 7 bases map to TRBD2. The CDR3 sequence is 13 residues long. Germline V lookup: CDR1 PRHDT, CDR2 FYEKMQ (reference sequence). V gave up 4 bases and J gave up 3 bases; unmatched junction bases: 2. The CDR3 DNA reads TGTGCCAGCAGCTACGGGGGGAAAGAGACCCAGTACCTC. Translating it yields CASSYGGKETQYL.

V usage is TRBV20-1 and J usage is TRBJ2-7, with 11 nucleotides matching TRBD1. Germline loops: CDR1 DFQATT, CDR2 SNEGSKA (reference sequence). The CDR3 spans 14 residues. V shed 3 bases, J shed 4 bases, and the junction held 5 bases outside the gene matches. CDR3 loop: CSARGDRGGYEQYF. CDR3 bases: TGCAGTGCTAGGGGGGACAGGGGGGGATACGAGCAGTACTTC.

This rearrangement joins TRBV29-1 to TRBJ2-3; D is possibly TRBD2 (7 bases). From germline, CDR1 is SQVTM and CDR2 ANQGSEA. V was cut by 4 bases and J by 4 bases, with 15 bases left in between. The CDR3 is made up of 14 amino acids. This CDR3 reads CSVGTGGGADTQYF. CDR3 nucleotide sequence: TGCAGCGTTGGGACGGGCGGGGGCGCAGATACGCAGTATTTT.

This clonotype has only a few counts. The rearrangement joins TRBV11-1 to TRBJ2-1; 8 bases are a match to TRBD1. The J segment lost 8 bases and the V segment lost 2 bases, leaving 32 bases of the junction unmatched. The V gene's germline CDR1 is SGHAT and CDR2 FQDESV (reference sequence). This CDR3 has 23 amino acids. DNA for the CDR3: TGTGCCAGCAGCTTAAGATTGCGTGGGGCAGGGGGCCAAAGACAACCAATACACCATGAGCAGTTCTTC. Protein product: CASSLRLRGAGGQRQPIHHEQFF.

This clonotype was picked up a small number of times. The chain has TRBV20-1 and TRBJ2-7; D not certain. CDR3 length: 13 residues. The ends were cut back, 5 bases at V and 3 bases at J, with 14 bases in the middle. Germline V gene data show CDR1 as DFQATT and CDR2 as SNEGSKA (reference sequence). Here the CDR3 DNA reads TGCAGTGCTGTGGATTTTCCCCTCTACGAGCAGTACTTC. Encoded protein: CSAVDFPLYEQYF.

CDR3 in DNA: TGCAGTGCTAGAGGGGGGCTCCAGGCCGGGGAGCTGTTTTTT. Translated, it gives CSARGGLQAGELFF. The chain combines TRBV20-1 with TRBJ2-2; a weak D match, TRBD1 (6 bases). The germline gives CDR1 DFQATT, CDR2 SNEGSKA (reference sequence). There are 14 residues in the CDR3. Trimming removed 1 base at V and 6 bases at J, with 12 bases between.

This clonotype has a handful of counts. Germline is not matched at one junction end, which may reflect a read error. This rearrangement joins TRBV30 to TRBJ2-5; D gene unclear. TRBJ2-1 explains the end of the DNA better; the J call may be wrong. The CDR3 loop spans 13 amino acids. The germline V gene encodes CDR1 GTSNPN and CDR2 SVGIG (reference sequence). CDR3: CAWSEGFYNGQFF. The CDR3 DNA is TGTGCCTGGAGTGAAGGGTTTTACAATGGGCAGTTCTTC.

V gene TRBV19 combines with J gene TRBJ2-3; D uncertain. With 7 bases removed from V and 4 bases from J, the gap between germline ends came to 6 bases. The CDR3 is made up of 11 amino acids. Per germline, CDR1 LNHDA and CDR2 SQIVND (reference sequence). CDR3 sequence reads: CASNVADTQYF. For the CDR3, the DNA is TGTGCCAGTAATGTCGCAGATACGCAGTATTTT.

This clonotype appeared a few times. J is TRBJ1-3 and V is TRBV11-2, with 7 bases identical to TRBD1. The CDR3 loop spans 14 amino acids. V lost 5 bases, J lost 3 bases, and 4 bases stayed unmatched. CDR1 SGHAT and CDR2 FQNNGV come from the germline V gene. In DNA, the CDR3 is TGTGCCAGCAGCCTACAGGGGTTTGGAAACACCATATATTTT. It specifies CASSLQGFGNTIYF.

The chain couples TRBV2 to TRBJ1-1; D is possibly TRBD1 (5 bases). There are 14 residues in the CDR3. From germline, CDR1 is SNHLY and CDR2 FYNNEI. Trimming left V 6 bases short and J 0 bases short, with 11 bases between. This CDR3 reads CASRGDSLNTEAFF. CDR3 nucleotides: TGTGCCAGCAGGGGAGACAGCCTGAACACTGAAGCTTTCTTT.

The rearrangement joins TRBV21-1 to TRBJ2-5; the table assigns TRBD2, which was not confirmed against the DNA. TRBV21-1 is described as a pseudogene. This CDR3 spans 15 amino acids. The CDR3 loop reads CASSKERGGQETQYF. DNA for the CDR3: TGTGCCAGCAGCAAAGAGAGGGGAGGCCAAGAGACCCAGTACTTC.

Only a few counts were recorded for this clonotype. J is TRBJ1-1 and V is TRBV15; 9 bases fit TRBD1. Unmatched junction bases numbered 2, after V lost 3 bases and J lost 0 bases. Germline assignment: CDR1 LNHNV and CDR2 YYDKDF (reference sequence). The CDR3 contains 15 residues. In DNA form, the CDR3 reads TGTGCCACCAGCAGGGACAGGGGCTTGAACACTGAAGCTTTCTTT. Translation: CATSRDRGLNTEAFF. The full variable domain, with the rest looked up from reference TRBV15 and TRBJ1-1, is DAMVIQNPRYQVTQFGKPVTLSCSQTLNHNVMYWYQQKSSQAPKLLFHYYDKDFNNEADTPDNFQSRRPNTSFCFLDIRSPGLGDTAMYLCATSRDRGLNTEAFFGQGTRLTVV.

The V gene is TRBV6-2 or TRBV6-3, the J gene TRBJ2-3; D ambiguous. Looked up from germline, CDR1 is MNHEY and CDR2 is SVGEGT. This CDR3 is 11 amino acids long. Trimming removed 6 bases at V and 5 bases at J, with 6 bases between. The CDR3 coding sequence is TGTGCCAGCAGGGCCTTAGATACGCAGTATTTT. Translating it yields CASRALDTQYF.

J is TRBJ2-4 and V is TRBV4-2; 7 bases fit TRBD1. The CDR3 length is 14 residues. After removal of 2 bases from V and 3 bases from J, the junction contained 1 base not matched to a gene. Germline V gives CDR1 LGHNA, CDR2 YNFKEQ. The CDR3 DNA reads TGTGCCAGCAGCCAACAGGGGGACAAAAACATTCAGTACTTC. Its protein product is CASSQQGDKNIQYF.

This clonotype was seen only a few times. This chain uses TRBV7-3 with TRBJ2-3; possible D gene TRBD2, 7 bases. V was cut by 8 bases and J by 6 bases, with 24 bases left in between. The CDR3 length is 16 residues. CDR1 SGHTA and CDR2 FQGTGA come from the germline V gene. For the CDR3, the DNA is TGTGCCAGCGGACTTCGAGGGGGGGCCCTAATGGATACGCAGTATTTT. Amino acid sequence: CASGLRGGALMDTQYF.

This clonotype has just a few counts. In nucleotides, the CDR3 is TGTGCCAGCAGTTCCGGGTCCGGGAATTCACCCCTCCACTTT. Its protein product is CASSSGSGNSPLHF. The rearrangement joins TRBV6-5 to TRBJ1-6, with no clear D. Germline V CDR1 and CDR2: MNHEY, SVGAGI. Trimming pared 4 bases from V and 7 bases from J, leaving 11 bases between. CDR3 length equals 14 residues.

Only a few counts were recorded for this clonotype. The chain couples TRBV19 to TRBJ1-3; D unresolved. The CDR3 runs to 15 residues. CDR1 is LNHDA, CDR2 SQIVND, per germline (reference sequence). Trimming shortened V by 3 bases and J by 0 bases, and 9 bases separated the two germline ends. The CDR3, as DNA: TGTGCCAGTAGTATGGGGTCCAGCTCTGGAAACACCATATATTTT. Its protein is CASSMGSSSGNTIYF.

The chain couples TRBV18 to TRBJ1-4; D not certain. The germline CDR1 and CDR2 sequences are KGHSH and LQKENI. V was shortened by 5 bases and J by 8 bases, with 9 bases between the two germline ends. The CDR3 covers 12 residues. The CDR3 nucleotides read TGTGCCAGCTCAGCCGCTGGGGAAAAACTGTTTTTT. It yields the protein CASSAAGEKLFF.

V usage is TRBV3-1 and J usage is TRBJ2-1, with TRBD2 matching over 13 bases. The CDR3 covers 17 residues. The germline V gene encodes CDR1 LGHDT and CDR2 YNNKEL (reference sequence). V lost 4 bases and J lost 2; bases outside the gene matches: 5. The CDR3 here is CASSPMTSGGPYNEQFF. The DNA for the CDR3 is TGTGCCAGCAGCCCCATGACTAGCGGGGGGCCCTACAATGAGCAGTTCTTC.

The chain combines TRBV12-3 or TRBV12-4 with TRBJ1-5; perhaps TRBD1 as D (5 bases). This CDR3 has 14 residues. The V gene lost 3 bases and the J gene lost 5 bases, with 11 bases spanning the gap. The CDR3 sequence is CASSFRGDDQPQHF. For the CDR3, the DNA is TGTGCCAGCAGTTTTCGGGGGGACGATCAGCCCCAGCATTTT.

V usage is TRBV27 and J usage is TRBJ1-1; D may be TRBD1 (5 bases). V lost 8 bases and J 4 bases, leaving 20 bases between the germline ends. Germline CDR1 is MNHEY and CDR2 is SMNVEV (reference sequence). This CDR3 has 15 residues. The CDR3 sequence: CASGTRVRGSTEAFF. CDR3 nucleotides: TGTGCCAGCGGTACCCGGGTCCGGGGGAGCACTGAAGCTTTCTTT.

This clonotype was observed a few times. V is TRBV7-3 and J is TRBJ1-2; 7 nucleotides match TRBD1. The CDR3 is 16 residues long. The V segment lost 0 bases and the J segment 4 bases; nucleotides outside the gene matches: 8. Looked up from germline, CDR1 is SGHTA and CDR2 is FQGTGA. Here the CDR3 reads CASSLTLTGSVYGYTF. The CDR3, as DNA: TGTGCCAGCAGCTTAACCCTGACAGGGAGTGTCTATGGCTACACCTTC.

The chain has TRBV20-1 and TRBJ2-3; 10 nucleotides line up with TRBD1. Germline V gene sequence: CDR1 DFQATT, CDR2 SNEGSKA (reference sequence). The V gene end was trimmed by 2 bases and the J gene end by 5 bases; junction bases not matched to a gene: 13. This CDR3 contains 17 residues. CDR3 loop: CSARCMRDRGLLDTQYF. The CDR3 coding sequence is TGCAGTGCTAGATGCATGAGGGACAGGGGACTCCTAGATACGCAGTATTTT.

V is TRBV10-3 and J is TRBJ2-5; 7 bases line up with TRBD1. The CDR3 contains 12 residues. The J segment lost 5 bases and the V segment lost 6 bases, leaving 3 bases of the junction unmatched. In germline, CDR1 is ENHRY, CDR2 SYGVKD. The CDR3 reads CAISDRDETQYF. In nucleotides, the CDR3 is TGTGCCATCAGCGACAGGGATGAGACCCAGTACTTC.

This clonotype has more than one count but fewer than ten. This chain uses TRBV3-1 with TRBJ2-5; D remains unclear. Matching the DNA end better, TRBJ2-1 makes the J call doubtful. Germline V gives CDR1 LGHDT, CDR2 YNNKEL (reference sequence). The CDR3 has 14 residues. Written as DNA, the CDR3 is TGTGCCAGCAGCCCTCCCCCTGGCTACAATGAGCAGTTCTTC. Encoded protein: CASSPPPGYNEQFF.

This rearrangement joins TRBV12-3 or TRBV12-4 to TRBJ1-4; the match to TRBD1 covers 7 bases. The CDR3 is 12 amino acids. After removal of 4 bases from V and 8 bases from J, the junction contained 1 base not matched to a gene. CDR3 coding DNA: TGTGCCAGCAGTTCAGGGGGAGAAAAACTGTTTTTT. It is translated as CASSSGGEKLFF.

This clonotype appeared many times. The rearrangement joins TRBV12-3 or TRBV12-4 to TRBJ1-4; D may be TRBD1 (6 bases). The length of the CDR3 is 14 residues. V was trimmed by 6 bases and J by 5 bases, leaving 13 bases between them. CDR3 DNA sequence: TGTGCCAGCAGGTGGGACAAGGTGAATGAAAAACTGTTTTTT. It specifies CASRWDKVNEKLFF.

This clonotype was detected a few times. The chain is built from TRBV29-1 and TRBJ2-7; TRBD1 might be the D (6 bases). V was clipped by 6 bases and J by 4 bases, with 16 bases between them. CDR1 is SQVTM, CDR2 ANQGSEA, per germline. There are 13 residues in the CDR3. DNA for the CDR3: TGCAGCGTGAATCAGCAGGGGATATACGAGCAGTACTTC. The encoded protein is CSVNQQGIYEQYF.

The chain carries TRBV7-9 and TRBJ2-7; D is undetermined. TRBJ2-1 matches the DNA end more closely, so the J call is doubtful. This CDR3 is 12 amino acids long. The V gene's germline CDR1 is SEHNR and CDR2 FQNEAQ (reference sequence). The CDR3 DNA follows: TGTGCCAGCAGCGGGATGACTAATGAGCAGTTCTTC. It translates to CASSGMTNEQFF.